The 30 T cell receptor beta chains in this list originate from one sample, sequenced in a study of cytomegalovirus exposure and HLA in healthy donors. The PCR used 60 Vbeta and 13 Jbeta primers. The repertoire was sequenced with immunoSEQ multiplex PCR; TCRdb's copy has only in-frame clones and lacks some. The repertoire has 90,000 to 140,000 clones, roughly three quarters of them found once; the top ten carry about 6%. Sequencing was done on a sample of PBMCs. The receptors originated from a male donor in good health and CMV-seronegative.

The CDR3 loop reads CASSSGGTNEKLFF. In DNA form, the CDR3 reads TGTGCCAGCAGTTCAGGGGGAACTAATGAAAAACTGTTTTTT. The chain recombines TRBV2 with TRBJ1-4; 7 bases map to TRBD1. The CDR3 totals 14 residues. The junction had 1 base not matched to a gene; V was cut back by 5 bases and J by 1 base. Germline V CDR1 and CDR2: SNHLY, FYNNEI. Based on the CDR3 plus reference TRBV2 and TRBJ1-4, the full variable domain is EPEVTQTPSHQVTQMGQEVILRCVPISNHLYFYWYRQILGQKVEFLVSFYNNEISEKSEIFDDQFSVERPDGSNFTLKIRSTKLEDSAMYFCASSSGGTNEKLFFGSGTQLSVL.

The chain joins TRBV11-2 to TRBJ2-7, with D tentatively TRBD1 (6 bases). Between the trimmed V and J ends, which lost 5 bases and 3 bases, there was a span of 11 bases. The CDR3 has 13 residues. Germline V gene data show CDR1 as SGHAT and CDR2 as FQNNGV. The DNA for the CDR3 is TGTGCCAGCAGCCTGACGGACAGCTACGAGCAGTACTTC. This encodes CASSLTDSYEQYF.

The V and J genes are TRBV13 and TRBJ2-6; a possible D gene is TRBD1 (6 bases). CDR3 length equals 15 residues. Germline V lookup: CDR1 PRHDT, CDR2 FYEKMQ (reference sequence). Between the trimmed V and J ends, which lost 2 bases and 4 bases, there was a span of 9 bases. The CDR3: CASSLPGTGANVLTF. The CDR3 DNA follows: TGTGCCAGCAGCTTACCCGGGACAGGGGCCAACGTCCTGACTTTC.

V and J are TRBV21-1 and TRBJ1-5; TRBD1, the table's D call, was not compared with the DNA. TRBV21-1 corresponds to a pseudogene. This CDR3 region has 17 residues. In DNA form, the CDR3 reads TGTGCCAGCAGCACGAAAGGCGGGACAGGGGCGAGTCAGCCCCAGCATTTT. This sequence encodes CASSTKGGTGASQPQHF.

This clone appeared a single time. The chain has TRBV7-9 and TRBJ2-1; TRBD2 might be the D (5 bases). The CDR3 runs to 15 residues. Germline V gene sequence: CDR1 SEHNR, CDR2 FQNEAQ (reference sequence). The V gene lost 5 bases and the J gene lost 7 bases, with 18 bases spanning the gap. CDR3 residues: CASSPRIGRGNEQFF. The CDR3 DNA follows: TGTGCCAGCAGCCCAAGAATCGGTCGGGGAAATGAGCAGTTCTTC. The full variable domain, its missing parts supplied by reference TRBV7-9 and TRBJ2-1, is DTGVSQNPRHKITKRGQNVTFRCDPISEHNRLYWYRQTLGQGPEFLTYFQNEAQLEKSRLLSDRFSAERPKGSFSTLEIQRTEQGDSAMYLCASSPRIGRGNEQFFGPGTRLTVL.

The chain is built from TRBV30 and TRBJ2-7, with D possibly TRBD2 on 5 matching bases. V dropped 4 bases and J dropped 0 bases, with 10 bases sitting between them. The CDR3 runs 13 residues. Germline loops: CDR1 GTSNPN, CDR2 SVGIG (reference sequence). The DNA of the CDR3 is TGTGCCTGGAAGCGGCGGAGCTCCTACGAGCAGTACTTC. It is translated as CAWKRRSSYEQYF.

The rearrangement uses TRBV5-1 and TRBJ1-5; D not certain. The CDR3 sequence is 13 residues long. The germline V gene encodes CDR1 SGHRS and CDR2 YFSETQ. V lost 6 bases, J lost 0 bases, and 7 bases lay in between. CDR3 sequence (DNA): TGCGCCAGCAAGGAGGATAGCAATCAGCCCCAGCATTTT. Its protein is CASKEDSNQPQHF.

This clone was counted only a few times. The CDR3 DNA sequence: TGTGCCAGCAGTTTATCGGTACAGCACTTGGAGGACACTGAAGCTTTCTTT. It encodes CASSLSVQHLEDTEAFF. This sequence joins TRBV27 and TRBJ1-1; D uncertain. Germline CDR1 is MNHEY and CDR2 is SMNVEV (reference sequence). The CDR3 loop spans 17 amino acids. V lost 0 bases and J lost 3, with 17 bases in between.

This clone was seen more than once but under ten times. The chain couples TRBV7-3 to TRBJ2-3; the match to TRBD2 covers 13 bases. Germline values: CDR1 SGHTA, CDR2 FQGTGA. The ends lost 5 bases at V and 5 bases at J; junction bases unmatched: 10. The CDR3 spans 17 residues. CDR3 loop: CASSLSGLAGVKDTQYF. Here the CDR3 DNA reads TGTGCCAGCAGCCTATCAGGACTAGCGGGAGTAAAAGATACGCAGTATTTT. Supplemented by reference TRBV7-3 and TRBJ2-3, the full variable domain reads GAGVSQTPSNKVTEKGKYVELRCDPISGHTALYWYRQSLGQGPEFLIYFQGTGAADDSGLPNDRFFAVRPEGSVSTLKIQRTERGDSAVYLCASSLSGLAGVKDTQYFGPGTRLTVL.

This clone was recorded a few times. The chain is built from TRBV5-1 and TRBJ2-7; 9 nucleotides match TRBD1. The V gene end was trimmed by 1 base and the J gene end by 3 bases; junction bases not matched to a gene: 5. Germline V CDR1 and CDR2: SGHRS, YFSETQ. The CDR3 sequence is 15 residues long. CDR3 loop: CASSLLGQGNYEQYF. CDR3 DNA sequence: TGCGCCAGCAGCTTGCTTGGACAGGGGAACTACGAGCAGTACTTC.

This sequence joins TRBV28 and TRBJ2-5, with unresolved D. The DNA end is more similar to TRBJ2-7, so the J call may be wrong. The CDR3 covers 14 residues. Per the germline V gene, CDR1 is MDHEN and CDR2 is SYDVKM. CDR3 sequence (DNA): TGTGCCAGCAGCCCTAGACCCGTCTCTTACGAGCAGTACTTC. Its translation: CASSPRPVSYEQYF.

This clone was counted between two and nine times. V usage is TRBV6-1 and J usage is TRBJ2-7, with 7 bases identical to TRBD1. The V gene's germline CDR1 is MNHNS and CDR2 SASEGT. This CDR3 comprises 15 residues. Germline trimming cut 6 bases from V and 4 bases from J; bases unmatched to any gene: 12. CDR3 in DNA: TGTGCCAGCAGGACCCTGGACAGGTTCCAATACGAGCAGTACTTC. Its protein product is CASRTLDRFQYEQYF.

CDR3 DNA: TGTGCCAGTAGCCACGCCCCGGGACAGGGCTTGTTGTACGAGCAGTACTTC. It specifies CASSHAPGQGLLYEQYF. The chain has TRBV19 and TRBJ2-7, with TRBD1 identical over 9 bases. The CDR3 has 17 residues. Trimming cost V 6 bases and J 4 bases; bases outside gene matches: 16. CDR1 is LNHDA, CDR2 SQIVND, per germline (reference sequence).

The V gene is TRBV5-1, the J gene TRBJ1-2; D gene uncertain. The CDR3 is made up of 15 amino acids. V was clipped by 4 bases and J by 2 bases, with 15 bases between them. Looked up from germline, CDR1 is SGHRS and CDR2 is YFSETQ. The CDR3 reads CASSPASRENYGYTF. In nucleotides, the CDR3 is TGCGCCAGCAGCCCCGCGTCTCGAGAGAACTATGGCTACACCTTC. Together with reference TRBV5-1 and TRBJ1-2, the CDR3 gives the full variable domain: KAGVTQTPRYLIKTRGQQVTLSCSPISGHRSVSWYQQTPGQGLQFLFEYFSETQRNKGNFPGRFSGRQFSNSRSEMNVSTLELGDSALYLCASSPASRENYGYTFGSGTRLTVV.

This rearrangement joins TRBV5-1 to TRBJ2-1; 9 bases agree with TRBD2. With V trimmed by 5 bases and J by 0 bases, 12 bases remained unmatched. The CDR3 has 18 residues. The germline V gene encodes CDR1 SGHRS and CDR2 YFSETQ. CDR3 nucleotide sequence: TGCGCCAGCAGTCCCCGGACTAGCGCGTTAAGCTCCTACAATGAGCAGTTCTTC. This translates into CASSPRTSALSSYNEQFF.

The chain links TRBV5-6 to TRBJ2-7, with TRBD2 identical over 9 bases. CDR1 and CDR2 (germline): SGHDT, YYEEEE. With 0 bases clipped from V and 5 bases from J, the junction kept 6 bases outside the gene matches. The CDR3 spans 15 residues. The CDR3 sequence is CASSLEGGRAHEQYF. CDR3 nucleotide sequence: TGTGCCAGCAGCTTGGAAGGCGGGAGGGCCCACGAGCAGTACTTC.

The genes are TRBV19 and TRBJ1-5; D call uncertain. The V and J ends lost 5 bases and 1 base respectively, with 9 bases between them. The CDR3 has 14 amino acids. The germline V gene encodes CDR1 LNHDA and CDR2 SQIVND (reference sequence). The CDR3 nucleotides are TGTGCCAGTAGTTTAGGACTCAGCAATCAGCCCCAGCATTTT. This encodes CASSLGLSNQPQHF.

This clone was seen a few times. This chain joins TRBV7-3 and TRBJ2-2, with 14 nucleotides matching TRBD2. J gave up 5 bases and V 0 bases, and 8 bases lay outside the gene matches. The V gene's germline CDR1 is SGHTA and CDR2 FQGTGA. The CDR3 runs 19 residues. The DNA for the CDR3 is TGTGCCAGCAGCTTAACGGTGGGACTAGCGGGAGAGGGAACCGGGGAGCTGTTTTTT. As protein: CASSLTVGLAGEGTGELFF.

A few counts support this clone. The V and J genes are TRBV27 and TRBJ2-3; 7 bases agree with TRBD2. The V and J ends lost 2 bases and 5 bases, in that order; junction bases with no gene match: 1. Germline V gene lookup returns CDR1 MNHEY and CDR2 SMNVEV (reference sequence). The CDR3 runs 13 residues. CDR3 sequence (DNA): TGTGCCAGCAGTTTAGCGGGGGTAGATACGCAGTATTTT. It yields the protein CASSLAGVDTQYF.

This clone has only a few counts. The rearrangement joins TRBV4-1 to TRBJ2-1; maybe TRBD2 (5 bases). Trimming pared 4 bases from V and 4 bases from J, leaving 14 bases between. The length of the CDR3 is 15 residues. Per the germline V gene, CDR1 is MGHRA and CDR2 is YSYEKL. CDR3 nucleotide sequence: TGCGCCAGCAGCCCGTCCCATAGCGTTTACAATGAGCAGTTCTTC. This translates into CASSPSHSVYNEQFF.

The chain recombines TRBV5-1 with TRBJ2-3; no clear D. CDR3 length: 13 amino acids. Germline CDR1 reads SGHRS; CDR2 reads YFSETQ. V was shortened by 2 bases and J by 1 base, with 5 bases between the two germline ends. The CDR3 DNA sequence: TGCGCCAGCAGCTTTGCGCGCACAGATACGCAGTATTTT. Translating gives CASSFARTDTQYF.

This chain links TRBV9 with TRBJ2-7, with a tentative D call TRBD1 (5 bases). V lost 1 base to trimming and J lost 6 bases, with 8 bases between them. The CDR3 has 12 amino acids. Looked up from germline, CDR1 is SGDLS and CDR2 is YYNGEE. In nucleotides, the CDR3 is TGTGCCAGCAGCGTAAGGGGCGGCGAGCAGTACTTC. This encodes CASSVRGGEQYF.

The rearrangement uses TRBV2 and TRBJ2-1; 7 bases line up with TRBD2. V was clipped by 3 bases and J by 3 bases; unmatched bases: 5. The germline V gene has CDR1 SNHLY and CDR2 FYNNEI. This CDR3 region has 15 residues. The CDR3 coding sequence is TGTGCCAGCAGTGAGGGAGCGGGGTTCTACAATGAGCAGTTCTTC. Translated: CASSEGAGFYNEQFF.

J is TRBJ1-1 and V is TRBV5-1; TRBD1 matches 10 bases. The V and J ends lost 4 bases and 3 bases, in that order; junction bases with no gene match: 6. The CDR3 sequence is 15 residues long. Germline V gene data show CDR1 as SGHRS and CDR2 as YFSETQ. CDR3 sequence (DNA): TGCGCCAGCAGCGACAGGGGGCGCGTAGACACTGAAGCTTTCTTT. Encoded protein: CASSDRGRVDTEAFF.

This clone was seen once. The chain employs TRBV10-1 and TRBJ2-3; 8 nucleotides match TRBD2. The J segment lost 0 bases and the V segment lost 7 bases, leaving 9 bases of the junction unmatched. Per the germline V gene, CDR1 is WNHNN and CDR2 is SYGVQD (reference sequence). This CDR3 spans 16 amino acids. The CDR3 sequence is CASNPGLGSSTDTQYF. The CDR3 DNA reads TGCGCCAGCAATCCGGGACTAGGGTCCAGCACAGATACGCAGTATTTT.

This rearrangement joins TRBV18 to TRBJ1-1, with D unclear. Trimming left V 1 base short and J 2 bases short, with 8 bases between. The V gene's germline CDR1 is KGHSH and CDR2 LQKENI. This CDR3 contains 14 residues. CDR3 nucleotide sequence: TGTGCCAGCTCACCACAGGAGCTTAACACTGAAGCTTTCTTT. Translated: CASSPQELNTEAFF.

V and J are TRBV15 and TRBJ2-7; a weak D match, TRBD2 (8 bases). This CDR3 is built from 16 residues. The V gene's germline CDR1 is LNHNV and CDR2 YYDKDF (reference sequence). Trimming shortened V by 3 bases and J by 3 bases, and 18 bases separated the two germline ends. The CDR3 DNA sequence: TGTGCCACCAGCAGCTACGGGGGGGGACAGAGCTACGAGCAGTACTTC. Translated, it gives CATSSYGGGQSYEQYF.

Here the CDR3 DNA reads TGCGCCAGCAGCCGGGGGACTAGCGGTAATGAGCAGTTCTTC. This encodes CASSRGTSGNEQFF. The J gene is TRBJ2-1, the V gene TRBV5-1, with 11 bases that match TRBD2. The germline CDR1 and CDR2 sequences are SGHRS and YFSETQ. This CDR3 is 14 amino acids long. The V and J ends lost 4 bases and 7 bases, in that order; junction bases with no gene match: 4.

This clone was observed a handful of times. The rearrangement joins TRBV5-3 to TRBJ2-2, with 7 bases fitting TRBD1. TRBV5-3 has ORF status, its function being uncertain. The CDR3 consists of 18 residues. V was pared by 2 bases and J by 1 base, with 11 bases of the junction left unmatched. Written as DNA, the CDR3 is TGTGCCAGAAGCTTCCCCGACCCCGGGACAGAGAACACCGGGGAGCTGTTTTTT. Translating gives CARSFPDPGTENTGELFF.

Here the CDR3 reads CASSPMAGPQGGLENGYTF. The CDR3 nucleotides are TGTGCCAGCTCGCCTATGGCGGGGCCTCAGGGGGGTCTTGAGAATGGCTACACCTTC. The J gene is TRBJ1-2, the V gene TRBV18; TRBD1 agrees at 7 bases. CDR3 length: 19 amino acids. Trimming at V came to 6 bases and at J to 6 bases, leaving 25 bases not matched to a gene. Germline CDR1 and CDR2: KGHSH and LQKENI.